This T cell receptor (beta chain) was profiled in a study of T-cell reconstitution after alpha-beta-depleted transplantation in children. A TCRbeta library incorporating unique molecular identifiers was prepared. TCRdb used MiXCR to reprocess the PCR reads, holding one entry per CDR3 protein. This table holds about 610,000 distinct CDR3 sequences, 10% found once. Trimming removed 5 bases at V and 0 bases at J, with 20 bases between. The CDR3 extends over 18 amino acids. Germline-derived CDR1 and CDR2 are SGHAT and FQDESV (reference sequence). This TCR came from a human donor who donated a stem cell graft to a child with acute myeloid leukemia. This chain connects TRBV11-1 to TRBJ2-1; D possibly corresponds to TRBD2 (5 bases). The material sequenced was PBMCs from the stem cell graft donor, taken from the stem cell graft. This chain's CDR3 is CASSARMVARSSYNEQFF. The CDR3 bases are TGTGCCAGCAGCGCTAGGATGGTAGCGAGAAGCTCCTACAATGAGCAGTTCTTC.